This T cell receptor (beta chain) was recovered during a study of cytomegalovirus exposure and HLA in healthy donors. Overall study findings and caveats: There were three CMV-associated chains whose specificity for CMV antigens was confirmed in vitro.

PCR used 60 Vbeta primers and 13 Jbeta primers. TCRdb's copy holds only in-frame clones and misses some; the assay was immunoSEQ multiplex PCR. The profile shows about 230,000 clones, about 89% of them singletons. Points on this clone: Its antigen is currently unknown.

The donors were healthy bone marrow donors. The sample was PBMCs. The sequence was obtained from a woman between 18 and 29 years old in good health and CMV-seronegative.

This CDR3 is CASSDHSRGRTGELFF. The CDR3 bases are TGTGCCAGCAGCGACCACTCCAGGGGGCGCACCGGGGAGCTGTTTTTT. The chain has TRBV5-4 and TRBJ2-2; 8 bases match TRBD1. Germline lookup yields CDR1 SGHNT and CDR2 YYREEE (reference sequence). This CDR3 has 16 residues. J lost 4 bases, V lost 4 bases, and 9 bases had no gene match.